The 26 T cell receptor beta chains given below trace back to one sample, sequenced in a study of T cell responses to AZD1222 COVID-19 vaccine. Produced via immunoSEQ multiplex PCR; TCRdb's table is partial and in-frame only. The sample includes some 140,000 clones, approximately 80% of them seen just once. Sequenced material: peripheral blood, taken on day 0 of AZD1222 vaccination. These receptor sequences come from an adult in good health.

V usage is TRBV5-6 and J usage is TRBJ2-3; weak D call: TRBD2 (7 bases). Trimming pared 1 base from V and 0 bases from J, leaving 12 bases between. CDR1 SGHDT and CDR2 YYEEEE come from the germline V gene. This CDR3 contains 16 residues. In DNA form, the CDR3 reads TGTGCCAGCAGCTTGTTTGCGGGGGCTAGCACAGATACGCAGTATTTT. This codes for CASSLFAGASTDTQYF.

The table lists this clone with a count of one. The chain carries TRBV5-1 and TRBJ2-7; 10 bases agree with TRBD1. The germline CDR1 and CDR2 sequences are SGHRS and YFSETQ. Trimming took 0 bases from V and 0 from J; bases not matched to a gene: 6. This CDR3 comprises 17 residues. CDR3 protein: CASSLAKGQGLSYEQYF. CDR3 bases: TGCGCCAGCAGCTTGGCCAAGGGACAGGGGCTCTCCTACGAGCAGTACTTC.

The genes are TRBV28 and TRBJ1-1; D might be TRBD1 (6 bases). The CDR3 contains 12 residues. The V end lost 6 bases, the J end lost 5 bases, and 10 bases lay between the germline ends. The V gene's germline CDR1 is MDHEN and CDR2 SYDVKM. The CDR3: CASSIGGTEAFF. The CDR3 DNA is TGTGCCAGCAGCATAGGGGGGACTGAAGCTTTCTTT. The full variable domain, with the rest looked up from reference TRBV28 and TRBJ1-1, is DVKVTQSSRYLVKRTGEKVFLECVQDMDHENMFWYRQDPGLGLRLIYFSYDVKMKEKGDIPEGYSVSREKKERFSLILESASTNQTSMYLCASSIGGTEAFFGQGTRLTVV.

The chain couples TRBV7-3 to TRBJ2-5; 8 nucleotides align to TRBD2. V lost 5 bases and J lost 5; bases outside the gene matches: 7. There are 14 residues in the CDR3. Germline lookup yields CDR1 SGHTA and CDR2 FQGTGA. CDR3 nucleotide sequence: TGTGCCAGCAGCCTCGGGGGGGCACTGGAGACCCAGTACTTC. It codes for CASSLGGALETQYF.

V usage is TRBV5-6 and J usage is TRBJ1-2; D not resolved. CDR3 size: 13 residues. The ends were cut back, 3 bases at V and 4 bases at J, with 10 bases in the middle. CDR1 SGHDT and CDR2 YYEEEE come from the germline V gene. This CDR3 reads CASSSDGRYGYTF. For the CDR3, the DNA is TGTGCCAGCAGCTCTGACGGGCGCTATGGCTACACCTTC.

This clone was counted a single time. The chain is built from TRBV9 and TRBJ2-1; possibly TRBD1 for D (5 bases). V shed 0 bases and J shed 2 bases, with 12 bases lying between them. The germline V gene has CDR1 SGDLS and CDR2 YYNGEE. The CDR3 length is 16 residues. Written as DNA, the CDR3 is TGTGCCAGCAGCGTAGGTGTGGCAGGGACCTACAATGAGCAGTTCTTC. It yields the protein CASSVGVAGTYNEQFF. The full variable domain, rest sourced from reference TRBV9 and TRBJ2-1, is DSGVTQTPKHLITATGQRVTLRCSPRSGDLSVYWYQQSLDQGLQFLIQYYNGEERAKGNILERFSAQQFPDLHSELNLSSLELGDSALYFCASSVGVAGTYNEQFFGPGTRLTVL.

The rearrangement uses TRBV19 and TRBJ1-2; weak D call: TRBD1 (5 bases). The germline V gene has CDR1 LNHDA and CDR2 SQIVND (reference sequence). The CDR3 has 14 amino acids. Trimming stripped 7 bases from V and 5 bases from J, with 17 bases between. This CDR3 is CASTSRQGAYGYTF. The CDR3 region has the DNA TGTGCCAGTACATCGCGGCAGGGAGCTTATGGCTACACCTTC. Variable domain in full (rest from reference TRBV19 and TRBJ1-2): DGGITQSPKYLFRKEGQNVTLSCEQNLNHDAMYWYRQDPGQGLRLIYYSQIVNDFQKGDIAEGYSVSREKKESFPLTVTSAQKNPTAFYLCASTSRQGAYGYTFGSGTRLTVV.

The V and J genes are TRBV29-1 and TRBJ1-5, with D possibly being TRBD1 (5 bases). The CDR3 loop spans 13 amino acids. CDR1 is SQVTM, CDR2 ANQGSEA, per germline. V lost 4 bases to trimming and J lost 4 bases, with 11 bases between them. The CDR3 loop reads CSVVPQGNQPQHF. CDR3 nucleotide sequence: TGCAGCGTTGTCCCTCAGGGTAATCAGCCCCAGCATTTT.

The CDR3 DNA sequence: TGTGCCAGCAGTAAGACAGGGAACACTGAAGCTTTCTTT. Translated, it gives CASSKTGNTEAFF. This chain joins TRBV28 and TRBJ1-1, with a tentative D call TRBD1 (6 bases). Trimming shortened V by 5 bases and J by 1 base, and 8 bases separated the two germline ends. Germline lookup yields CDR1 MDHEN and CDR2 SYDVKM. There are 13 residues in the CDR3.

The CDR3 DNA sequence: TGTGCCAGTAGTTCTTACAGGGATCGACAGCCCCAGCATTTT. Protein: CASSSYRDRQPQHF. The chain carries TRBV19 and TRBJ1-5; weak D call: TRBD1 (6 bases). CDR1 LNHDA and CDR2 SQIVND come from the germline V gene (reference sequence). This CDR3 is built from 14 residues. The V end lost 5 bases, the J end lost 7 bases, and 15 bases lay between the germline ends.

In its sample, this clone was seen once. This sample includes further DNA sequences coding for the same CDR3. The chain employs TRBV12-3 or TRBV12-4 and TRBJ1-5; D perhaps matches TRBD1 (6 bases). The CDR3 has 13 amino acids. Trimming left V 4 bases short and J 6 bases short, with 10 bases between. The CDR3 nucleotides read TGTGCCAGCAGTTACAGGGAGGGTCAGCCCCAGCATTTT. Amino acid sequence: CASSYREGQPQHF.

The chain combines TRBV28 with TRBJ2-5; no reliable D call. CDR3 length: 12 residues. With 1 base removed from V and 5 bases from J, the gap between germline ends came to 5 bases. The V gene's germline CDR1 is MDHEN and CDR2 SYDVKM. CDR3: CASSLSWETQYF. The CDR3 DNA reads as TGTGCCAGCAGTTTATCATGGGAGACCCAGTACTTC.

V usage is TRBV30 and J usage is TRBJ1-1; 7 bases fit TRBD1. The germline V gene has CDR1 GTSNPN and CDR2 SVGIG (reference sequence). With 5 bases clipped from V and 5 bases from J, the junction kept 11 bases outside the gene matches. This CDR3 contains 14 residues. The CDR3 nucleotides read TGTGCCTGGGGCCCCAGGGACAGAAAAACTGAAGCTTTCTTT. Amino acids: CAWGPRDRKTEAFF.

A few counts support this clone. CDR3 DNA: TGCGCCAGCAGCTTAGACGAGGGGAGGTCCTACGAGCAGTACTTC. Protein product: CASSLDEGRSYEQYF. The chain links TRBV5-1 to TRBJ2-7, with D perhaps matching TRBD2 (6 bases). Germline V CDR1 and CDR2: SGHRS, YFSETQ. The CDR3 runs to 15 residues. The V end lost 2 bases, the J end lost 1 base, and 13 bases lay between the germline ends.

V gene TRBV7-8 combines with J gene TRBJ1-4; 8 bases align to TRBD1. Germline V gives CDR1 SGHVS, CDR2 FQNEAQ. The CDR3 consists of 15 residues. The trim removed 5 bases at V and 4 bases at J, leaving 6 bases unmatched. The CDR3 nucleotides are TGTGCCAGCAGCCCCCGGACAGGGCTTAATGAAAAACTGTTTTTT. It codes for CASSPRTGLNEKLFF.

The chain is built from TRBV5-4 and TRBJ1-1; D might be TRBD1 (6 bases). The V and J ends lost 4 bases and 1 base respectively, with 14 bases between them. Per the germline V gene, CDR1 is SGHNT and CDR2 is YYREEE (reference sequence). CDR3 length: 15 residues. CDR3 nucleotides: TGTGCCAGCAGCCGAACAGGGCTGCCGAACACTGAAGCTTTCTTT. Translated: CASSRTGLPNTEAFF.

This chain links TRBV24-1 with TRBJ2-6; D gene uncertain. The germline gives CDR1 KGHDR, CDR2 SFDVKD. The V end was cut by 3 bases, the J end by 0 bases, with 5 bases between. The length of the CDR3 is 15 residues. This CDR3 reads CATSDHHSGANVLTF. The CDR3, as DNA: TGTGCCACCAGTGATCACCACTCTGGGGCCAACGTCCTGACTTTC.

As DNA, the CDR3 is TGCGCCAGCAGAGAGGGAATTGGGGAGCTGTTTTTT. As protein: CASREGIGELFF. This chain connects TRBV5-1 to TRBJ2-2, with a tentative D call TRBD2 (5 bases). The CDR3 consists of 12 residues. Germline V gene sequence: CDR1 SGHRS, CDR2 YFSETQ. V shed 5 bases and J shed 8 bases, with 10 bases lying between them.

The chain employs TRBV7-2 and TRBJ1-6, with a possible D match to TRBD1 (5 bases). V was clipped by 1 base and J by 5 bases, with 12 bases between them. Germline V gene sequence: CDR1 SGHTA, CDR2 FQGNSA. The CDR3 spans 16 residues. CDR3 loop: CASSLGRGGDNSPLHF. CDR3 sequence (DNA): TGTGCCAGCAGCTTAGGTAGGGGTGGGGATAATTCACCCCTCCACTTT.

This clone was observed a single time. The V and J genes are TRBV28 and TRBJ1-5; TRBD1 matches 9 bases. V was pared by 7 bases and J by 4 bases, with 8 bases of the junction left unmatched. The germline V gene has CDR1 MDHEN and CDR2 SYDVKM. The CDR3 is 15 residues long. CDR3 bases: TGTGCCAGCATACCGGGACAGGGCCTGAATCAGCCCCAGCATTTT. Its translation: CASIPGQGLNQPQHF.

The gene calls are TRBV7-3 and TRBJ2-2, with D hard to call. The CDR3 is 13 residues long. CDR1 and CDR2 from the germline V gene are SGHTA and FQGTGA. Trimming removed 5 bases from V and 6 bases from J, with 10 bases in between. As DNA, the CDR3 is TGTGCCAGCAGCCTACAGCCGGCCGGGGAGCTGTTTTTT. This codes for CASSLQPAGELFF. Using reference TRBV7-3 and TRBJ2-2 for the parts outside the CDR3, the full variable domain is GAGVSQTPSNKVTEKGKYVELRCDPISGHTALYWYRQSLGQGPEFLIYFQGTGAADDSGLPNDRFFAVRPEGSVSTLKIQRTERGDSAVYLCASSLQPAGELFFGEGSRLTVL.

The chain uses TRBV7-8 and TRBJ2-7; 9 nucleotides agree with TRBD1. The germline V gene encodes CDR1 SGHVS and CDR2 FQNEAQ. The CDR3 is made up of 15 amino acids. The V gene end was trimmed by 5 bases and the J gene end by 2 bases; junction bases not matched to a gene: 7. DNA for the CDR3: TGTGCCAGCAGCGTCCCGGGACAGGGCACCTACGAGCAGTACTTC. This sequence encodes CASSVPGQGTYEQYF.

This clone occurred once. The chain joins TRBV6-5 to TRBJ1-5; no clear D. CDR3 size: 14 residues. Deletions cut 6 bases from V and 6 bases from J, with 15 bases between. The germline V gene has CDR1 MNHEY and CDR2 SVGAGI. The CDR3 coding sequence is TGTGCCAGCAGCTTAGACCGGGGAGGTCAGCCCCAGCATTTT. Protein product: CASSLDRGGQPQHF.

V usage is TRBV7-3 and J usage is TRBJ2-2, with D possibly TRBD2 on 5 matching bases. V was pared by 5 bases and J by 0 bases, with 13 bases between. In germline, CDR1 is SGHTA, CDR2 FQGTGA. The CDR3 is 16 residues long. The CDR3, as DNA: TGTGCCAGCAGCCGCCTCGGGGATCCGAACACCGGGGAGCTGTTTTTT. Amino acids: CASSRLGDPNTGELFF.

The rearrangement links TRBV15 to TRBJ2-5, with D hard to call. Looked up from germline, CDR1 is LNHNV and CDR2 is YYDKDF (reference sequence). V was trimmed by 3 bases and J by 1 base, leaving 15 bases between them. The CDR3 spans 16 residues. The CDR3 spells CATSSSPTVTQETQYF. CDR3 DNA sequence: TGTGCCACCAGCAGTTCCCCGACTGTCACCCAAGAGACCCAGTACTTC.

The chain couples TRBV7-6 to TRBJ1-6; 9 bases map to TRBD1. The CDR3 is 17 amino acids. J gave up 5 bases and V 2 bases, and 7 bases lay outside the gene matches. CDR1 and CDR2 (germline): SGHVS, FNYEAQ. The CDR3: CASSLRQGGLNNSPLHF. The CDR3, as DNA: TGTGCCAGCAGCTTAAGACAGGGGGGTCTTAATAATTCACCCCTCCACTTT.